This T cell receptor beta chain was observed in a study of cytomegalovirus exposure and HLA in healthy donors. Study outcomes and limitations: An analysis that was carried out later associated approximately 17,000 TCR beta sequences with HLA alleles at 0.05 false discovery rate.

Trimming removed 1 base at V and 1 base at J, with 10 bases between. Germline CDR1 and CDR2: SGHTA and FQGNSA. The length of the CDR3 is 15 residues. Turning to this clone: Its target is not known.

The PCR had 60 Vbeta and 13 Jbeta primers. Clones were sequenced by immunoSEQ multiplex PCR, and TCRdb holds only the in-frame ones, with some missing. The sample consists of fewer than 200,000 clones, 80% of them appearing once. This chain connects TRBV7-2 to TRBJ2-5; D not certain. The sequence derives from a boy aged 5-17 years in good health and CMV-seronegative. The source material was PBMCs. Written as DNA, the CDR3 is TGTGCCAGCAGCTTAGTTTTTGCGGTCCAAGAGACCCAGTACTTC. Amino acids: CASSLVFAVQETQYF.